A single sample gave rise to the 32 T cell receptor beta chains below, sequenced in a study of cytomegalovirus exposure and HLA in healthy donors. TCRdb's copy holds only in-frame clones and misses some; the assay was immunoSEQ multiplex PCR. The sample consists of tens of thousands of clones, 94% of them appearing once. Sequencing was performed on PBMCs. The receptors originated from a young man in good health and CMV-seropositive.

The CDR3 is CASSYNPLKRGANVLTF. In DNA, the CDR3 is TGTGCCAGCAGTTACAACCCCCTAAAGAGGGGGGCCAACGTCCTGACTTTC. The chain recombines TRBV27 with TRBJ2-6; D is unclear. The germline V gene has CDR1 MNHEY and CDR2 SMNVEV (reference sequence). The CDR3 spans 17 residues. With 4 bases removed from V and 4 bases from J, the gap between germline ends came to 17 bases.

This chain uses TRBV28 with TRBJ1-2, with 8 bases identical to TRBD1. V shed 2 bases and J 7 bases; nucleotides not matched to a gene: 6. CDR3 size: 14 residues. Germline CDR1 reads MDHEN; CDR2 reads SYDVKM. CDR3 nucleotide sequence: TGTGCCAGCAGTTTAGGGCAGGGGGCGACTGGCTACACCTTC. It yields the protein CASSLGQGATGYTF.

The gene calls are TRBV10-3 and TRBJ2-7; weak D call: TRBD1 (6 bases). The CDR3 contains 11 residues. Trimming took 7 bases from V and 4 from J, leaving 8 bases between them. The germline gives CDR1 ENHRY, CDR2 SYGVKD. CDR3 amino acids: CAIKGGYEQYF. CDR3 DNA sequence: TGTGCCATCAAAGGGGGTTACGAGCAGTACTTC.

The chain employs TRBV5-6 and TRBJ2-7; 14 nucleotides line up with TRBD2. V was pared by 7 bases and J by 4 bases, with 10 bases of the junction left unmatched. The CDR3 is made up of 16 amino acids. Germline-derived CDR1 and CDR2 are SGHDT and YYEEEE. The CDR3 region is CASQPPGLAGVYEQYF. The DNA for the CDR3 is TGTGCCAGCCAACCTCCGGGACTAGCGGGGGTTTACGAGCAGTACTTC.

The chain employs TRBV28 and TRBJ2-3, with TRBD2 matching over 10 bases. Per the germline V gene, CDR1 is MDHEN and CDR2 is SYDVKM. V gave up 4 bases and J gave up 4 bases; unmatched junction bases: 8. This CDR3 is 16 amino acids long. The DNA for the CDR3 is TGTGCCAGCAGTTCCTCTAGCGGGAGCGGGTCAGATACGCAGTATTTT. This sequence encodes CASSSSSGSGSDTQYF.

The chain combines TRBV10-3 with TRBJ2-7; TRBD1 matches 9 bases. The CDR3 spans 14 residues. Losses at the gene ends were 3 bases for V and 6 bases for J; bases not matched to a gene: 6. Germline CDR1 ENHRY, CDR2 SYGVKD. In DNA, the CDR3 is TGTGCCATCAGTGACCAACAGGGGGCGCGCGAGCAGTACTTC. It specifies CAISDQQGAREQYF.

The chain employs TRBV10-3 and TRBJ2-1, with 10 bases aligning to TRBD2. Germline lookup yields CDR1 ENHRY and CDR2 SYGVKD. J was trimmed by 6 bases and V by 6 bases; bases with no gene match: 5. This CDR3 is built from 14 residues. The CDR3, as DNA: TGTGCCATCAGGGCCGGGACTAGCGTCAATGAGCAGTTCTTC. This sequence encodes CAIRAGTSVNEQFF.

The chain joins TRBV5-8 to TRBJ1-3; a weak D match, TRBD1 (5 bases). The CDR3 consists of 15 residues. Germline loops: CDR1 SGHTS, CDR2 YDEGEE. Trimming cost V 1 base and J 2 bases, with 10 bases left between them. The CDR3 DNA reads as TGTGCCAGCAGCTTGAGCAGGGCCACTGGAAACACCATATATTTT. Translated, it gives CASSLSRATGNTIYF. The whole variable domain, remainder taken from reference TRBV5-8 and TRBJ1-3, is EAGVTQSPTHLIKTRGQQATLRCSPISGHTSVYWYQQALGLGLQFLLWYDEGEERNRGNFPPRFSGRQFPNYSSELNVNALELEDSALYLCASSLSRATGNTIYFGEGSWLTVV.

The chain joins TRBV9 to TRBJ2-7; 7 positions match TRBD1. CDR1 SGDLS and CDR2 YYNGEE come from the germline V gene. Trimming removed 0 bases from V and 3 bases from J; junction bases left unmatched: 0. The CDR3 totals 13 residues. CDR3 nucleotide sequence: TGTGCCAGCAGCGTAGGGGACAGCTACGAGCAGTACTTC. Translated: CASSVGDSYEQYF.

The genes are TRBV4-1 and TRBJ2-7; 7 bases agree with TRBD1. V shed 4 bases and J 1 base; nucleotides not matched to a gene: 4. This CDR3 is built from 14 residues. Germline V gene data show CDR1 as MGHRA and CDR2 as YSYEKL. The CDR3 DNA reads TGCGCCAGCAGCCTTCCGGGACAGTCCTACGAGCAGTACTTC. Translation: CASSLPGQSYEQYF.

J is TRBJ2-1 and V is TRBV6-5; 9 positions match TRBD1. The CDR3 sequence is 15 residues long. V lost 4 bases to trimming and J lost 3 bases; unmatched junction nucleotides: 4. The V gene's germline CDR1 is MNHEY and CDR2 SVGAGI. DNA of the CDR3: TGTGCCAGCAGTTCCGGGACAGGGAACTACAATGAGCAGTTCTTC. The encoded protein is CASSSGTGNYNEQFF.

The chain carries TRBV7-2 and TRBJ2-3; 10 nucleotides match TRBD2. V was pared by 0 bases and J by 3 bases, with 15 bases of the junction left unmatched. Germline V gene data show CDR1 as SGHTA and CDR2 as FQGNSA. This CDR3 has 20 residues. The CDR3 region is CASSLAEPGLATMGTDTQYF. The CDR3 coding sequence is TGTGCCAGCAGCTTAGCCGAACCGGGACTAGCGACTATGGGGACAGATACGCAGTATTTT.

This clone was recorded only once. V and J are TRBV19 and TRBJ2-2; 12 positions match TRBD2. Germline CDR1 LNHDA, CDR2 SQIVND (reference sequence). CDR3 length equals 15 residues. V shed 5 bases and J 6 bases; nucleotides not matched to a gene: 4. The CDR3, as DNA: TGTGCCAGTAGTCCTAGCGGGAGGGCCTCCGGGGAGCTGTTTTTT. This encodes CASSPSGRASGELFF.

CDR3 residues: CASSGSHGYEQYF. The CDR3 region has the DNA TGTGCCAGCAGCGGATCCCACGGTTACGAGCAGTACTTC. The chain couples TRBV9 to TRBJ2-7; the D is unclear. CDR3 size: 13 residues. Trimming pared 3 bases from V and 4 bases from J, leaving 11 bases between. From germline, CDR1 is SGDLS and CDR2 YYNGEE.

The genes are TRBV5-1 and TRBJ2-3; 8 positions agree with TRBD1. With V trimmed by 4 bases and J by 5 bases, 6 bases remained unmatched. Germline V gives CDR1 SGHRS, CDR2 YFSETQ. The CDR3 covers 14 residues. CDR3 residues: CASSLTGVEDTQYF. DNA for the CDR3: TGCGCCAGCAGCCTGACAGGGGTGGAAGATACGCAGTATTTT.

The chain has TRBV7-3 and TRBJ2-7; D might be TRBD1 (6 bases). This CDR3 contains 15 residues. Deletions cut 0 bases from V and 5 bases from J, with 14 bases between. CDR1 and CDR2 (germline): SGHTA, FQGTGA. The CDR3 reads CASSLTGTGSHEQYF. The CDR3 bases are TGTGCCAGCAGCTTAACGGGCACAGGGTCCCACGAGCAGTACTTC.

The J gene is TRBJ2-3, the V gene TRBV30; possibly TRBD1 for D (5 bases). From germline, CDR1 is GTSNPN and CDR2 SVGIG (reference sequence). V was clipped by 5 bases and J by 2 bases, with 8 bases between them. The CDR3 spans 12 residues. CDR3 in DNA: TGTGCCTGGGGGGCTGACACAGATACGCAGTATTTT. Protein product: CAWGADTDTQYF.

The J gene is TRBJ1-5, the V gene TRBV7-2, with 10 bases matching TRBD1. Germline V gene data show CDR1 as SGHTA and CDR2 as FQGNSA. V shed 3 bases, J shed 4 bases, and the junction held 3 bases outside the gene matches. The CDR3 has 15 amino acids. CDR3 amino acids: CASSFRQGANQPQHF. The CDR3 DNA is TGTGCCAGCAGCTTTAGACAGGGGGCGAATCAGCCCCAGCATTTT.

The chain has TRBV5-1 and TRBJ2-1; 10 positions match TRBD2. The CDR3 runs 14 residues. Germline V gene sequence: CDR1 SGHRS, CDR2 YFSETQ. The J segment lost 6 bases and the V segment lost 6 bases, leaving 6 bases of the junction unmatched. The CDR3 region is CASMILAGSNEQFF. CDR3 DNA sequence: TGCGCCAGCATGATACTAGCGGGATCCAATGAGCAGTTCTTC.

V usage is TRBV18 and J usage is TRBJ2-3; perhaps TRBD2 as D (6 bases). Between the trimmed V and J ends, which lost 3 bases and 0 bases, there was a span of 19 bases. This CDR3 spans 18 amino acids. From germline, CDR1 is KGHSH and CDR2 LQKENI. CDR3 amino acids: CASSPRGENQPSTDTQYF. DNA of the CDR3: TGTGCCAGCTCACCGCGCGGGGAGAACCAACCTAGCACAGATACGCAGTATTTT.

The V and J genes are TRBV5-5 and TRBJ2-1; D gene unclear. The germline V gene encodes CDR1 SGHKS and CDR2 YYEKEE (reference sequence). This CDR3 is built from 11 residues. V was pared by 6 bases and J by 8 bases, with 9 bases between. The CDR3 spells CASTLSDEQFF. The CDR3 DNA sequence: TGTGCCAGCACCCTAAGTGATGAGCAGTTCTTC.

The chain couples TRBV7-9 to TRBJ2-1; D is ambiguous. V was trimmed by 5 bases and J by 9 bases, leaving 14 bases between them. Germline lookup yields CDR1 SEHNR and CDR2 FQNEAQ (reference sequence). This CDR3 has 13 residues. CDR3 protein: CASSQDDGLEQFF. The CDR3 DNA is TGTGCCAGCAGCCAAGACGATGGGCTTGAGCAGTTCTTC.

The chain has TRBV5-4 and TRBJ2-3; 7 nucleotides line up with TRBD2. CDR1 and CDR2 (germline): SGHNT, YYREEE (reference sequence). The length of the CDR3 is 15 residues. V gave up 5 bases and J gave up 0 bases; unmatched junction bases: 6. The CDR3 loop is CASRPGLTSTDTQYF. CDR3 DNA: TGTGCCAGCAGACCGGGACTAACTAGCACAGATACGCAGTATTTT.

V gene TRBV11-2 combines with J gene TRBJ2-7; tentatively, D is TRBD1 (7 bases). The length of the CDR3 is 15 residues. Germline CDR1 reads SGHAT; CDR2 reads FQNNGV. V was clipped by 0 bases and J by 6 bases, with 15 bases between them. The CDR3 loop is CASSLEGRGTAEQYF. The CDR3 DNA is TGTGCCAGCAGCTTAGAGGGCCGGGGGACAGCCGAGCAGTACTTC.

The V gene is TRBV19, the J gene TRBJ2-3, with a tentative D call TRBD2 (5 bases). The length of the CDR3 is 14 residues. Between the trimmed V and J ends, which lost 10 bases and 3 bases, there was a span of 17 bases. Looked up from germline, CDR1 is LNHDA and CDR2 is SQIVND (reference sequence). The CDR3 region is CATSPDPGTDTQYF. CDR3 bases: TGTGCCACTAGCCCCGACCCGGGGACAGATACGCAGTATTTT.

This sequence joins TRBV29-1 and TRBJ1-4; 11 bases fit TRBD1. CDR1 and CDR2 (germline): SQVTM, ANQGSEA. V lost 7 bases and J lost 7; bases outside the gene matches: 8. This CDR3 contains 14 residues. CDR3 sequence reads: CSAWIGTGGEKLFF. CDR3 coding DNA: TGCAGCGCGTGGATTGGGACAGGGGGTGAAAAACTGTTTTTT.

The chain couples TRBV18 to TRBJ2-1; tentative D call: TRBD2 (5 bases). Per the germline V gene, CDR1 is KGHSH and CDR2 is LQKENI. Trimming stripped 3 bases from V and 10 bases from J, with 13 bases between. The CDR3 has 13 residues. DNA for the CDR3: TGTGCCAGCTCACCGCTTGAGACTAAAGAGCAGTTCTTC. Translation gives CASSPLETKEQFF.

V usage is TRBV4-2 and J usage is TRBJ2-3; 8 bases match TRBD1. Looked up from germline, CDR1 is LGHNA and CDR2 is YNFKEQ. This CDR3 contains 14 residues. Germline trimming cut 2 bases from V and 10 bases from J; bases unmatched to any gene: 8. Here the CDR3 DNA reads TGTGCCAGCAGCCAACGGACAGGGATCGCTGCGCAGTATTTT. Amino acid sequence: CASSQRTGIAAQYF.

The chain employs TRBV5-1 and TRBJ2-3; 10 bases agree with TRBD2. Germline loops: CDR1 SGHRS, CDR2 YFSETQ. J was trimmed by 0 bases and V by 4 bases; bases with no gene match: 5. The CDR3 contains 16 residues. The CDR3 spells CASSQGLAESTDTQYF. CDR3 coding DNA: TGCGCCAGCAGCCAAGGACTAGCGGAGAGCACAGATACGCAGTATTTT.

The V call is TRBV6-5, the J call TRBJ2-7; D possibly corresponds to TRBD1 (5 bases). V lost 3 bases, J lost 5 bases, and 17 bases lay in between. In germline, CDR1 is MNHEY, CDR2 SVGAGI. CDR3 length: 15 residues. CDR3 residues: CASSYNRGKIDEQYF. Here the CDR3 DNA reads TGTGCCAGCAGTTATAATAGGGGAAAGATCGACGAGCAGTACTTC.

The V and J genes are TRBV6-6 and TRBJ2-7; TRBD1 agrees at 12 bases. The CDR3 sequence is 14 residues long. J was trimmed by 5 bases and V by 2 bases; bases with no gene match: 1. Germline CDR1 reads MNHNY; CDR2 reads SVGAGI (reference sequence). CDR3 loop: CASSYGTGGDEQYF. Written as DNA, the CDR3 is TGTGCCAGCAGTTACGGGACAGGGGGCGACGAGCAGTACTTC.

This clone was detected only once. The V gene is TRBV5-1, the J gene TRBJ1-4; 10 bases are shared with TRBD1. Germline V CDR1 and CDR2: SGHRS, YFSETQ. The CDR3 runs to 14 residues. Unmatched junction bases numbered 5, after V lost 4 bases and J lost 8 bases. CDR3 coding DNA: TGCGCCAGCAGCCACCGGGACAGGGGAGAAAAACTGTTTTTT. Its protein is CASSHRDRGEKLFF.